The sequence of this T cell receptor beta chain was determined in a study of blood T cell repertoires in COVID-19. Method: immunoSEQ multiplex PCR; TCRdb's copy keeps in-frame clones and lacks some. The data contain more than 100,000 clones, 84% of them singletons. Looked up from germline, CDR1 is SNHLY and CDR2 is FYNNEI. The CDR3 runs to 17 residues. Trimming took off 2 bases at V and 3 bases at J, with 17 bases between the two ends. The V gene is TRBV2, the J gene TRBJ1-5; the D gene is possibly TRBD1 (6 bases). This clonotype originated in a woman younger than 45 who had recovered from COVID-19. Sequenced: PBMCs or T cells enriched from blood (not recorded which). The CDR3 here is CASSESLVRTVNQPQHF. The CDR3 DNA sequence: TGTGCCAGCAGTGAATCTTTGGTTCGGACAGTCAATCAGCCCCAGCATTTT.